This TCR beta chain was identified during a study of CD8+ T cells in alopecia areata. The CDR3 runs 14 residues. The germline V gene has CDR1 MNHNY and CDR2 SVGAGI (reference sequence). V gave up 6 bases and J gave up 4 bases, with 15 bases separating them. Extraction and reverse transcription of RNA yielded cDNA as the sequencing template. Repertoires were generated with immunoSEQ multiplex PCR, while TCRdb's copy carries only in-frame clones and drops some. The table shows over 150,000 clones, with about 56% occurring only once. Study-wide results and limits: It was less clear whether patients shared TCRs than it was in mice, possibly because of HLA. Normal scalp had lower clonality than lesional scalp, with alopecia totalis/universalis lesions showing this most strongly. Sequence data from scalp samples additionally include resident alphabeta T cells of normal skin.

This clone was seen a single time. Its antigen is as yet unknown. The sequence came from a human donor in good health. The sequencing sample was made of CD8+ T cells sorted from blood. The chain is built from TRBV6-6 and TRBJ1-2; D may be TRBD1 (6 bases). CDR3 in DNA: TGTGCCAGCAGCCTTAGTAAGGGGGGCTATGGCTACACCTTC. As protein: CASSLSKGGYGYTF.